This entry lists 8 T cell receptor beta chains sequenced from one sample in a study of blood T cell repertoires in COVID-19. TCRdb's copy holds only in-frame clones and misses some; the assay was immunoSEQ multiplex PCR. The sample lists about 220,000 clones, 84% occurring once. The sequencing input was peripheral blood. These receptors were obtained from a woman aged 55-70 years who had recovered from COVID-19.

The V and J genes are TRBV7-9 and TRBJ2-3; 11 positions agree with TRBD2. V was clipped by 6 bases and J by 3 bases; unmatched bases: 5. The CDR3 sequence is 15 residues long. CDR1 is SEHNR, CDR2 FQNEAQ, per germline (reference sequence). Here the CDR3 reads CASRGASGGTDTQYF. The CDR3 DNA sequence: TGTGCCAGCAGAGGGGCTAGCGGGGGGACAGATACGCAGTATTTT.

This clone was detected only a few times. This specimen includes other DNA sequences encoding the same CDR3. This chain uses TRBV2 with TRBJ2-1, with 7 nucleotides matching TRBD1. The CDR3 has 14 residues. Germline-derived CDR1 and CDR2 are SNHLY and FYNNEI. With 6 bases clipped from V and 2 bases from J, the junction kept 4 bases outside the gene matches. CDR3 sequence reads: CASSRQGAYNEQFF. CDR3 coding DNA: TGTGCCAGCAGCCGACAGGGCGCCTACAATGAGCAGTTCTTC.

This clone was found a few times. The rearrangement uses TRBV6-2 or TRBV6-3 and TRBJ1-6, with D tentatively TRBD1 (5 bases). V lost 0 bases and J lost 7, with 10 bases in between. This CDR3 spans 15 amino acids. Germline V CDR1 and CDR2: MNHEY, SVGEGT. CDR3 nucleotides: TGTGCCAGCAGTTACTCGGTCCAGGGAAATTCACCCCTCCACTTT. This codes for CASSYSVQGNSPLHF.

The CDR3 protein is CASSASGQGTGELFF. The DNA for the CDR3 is TGCGCCAGCAGCGCATCGGGACAGGGTACCGGGGAGCTGTTTTTT. The chain recombines TRBV4-1 with TRBJ2-2; 9 bases map to TRBD1. The V gene end was trimmed by 5 bases and the J gene end by 5 bases; junction bases not matched to a gene: 6. Germline CDR1 and CDR2: MGHRA and YSYEKL. CDR3 length equals 15 residues.

The chain joins TRBV18 to TRBJ1-4; 9 nucleotides match TRBD1. CDR1 KGHSH and CDR2 LQKENI come from the germline V gene. V shed 3 bases, J shed 4 bases, and the junction held 6 bases outside the gene matches. CDR3 length: 16 amino acids. The DNA for the CDR3 is TGTGCCAGCTCACCGTGGACAGGGGACCTTAATGAAAAACTGTTTTTT. Protein: CASSPWTGDLNEKLFF.

The chain has TRBV30 and TRBJ2-7; D remains ambiguous. Looked up from germline, CDR1 is GTSNPN and CDR2 is SVGIG (reference sequence). This CDR3 has 14 amino acids. The ends were cut back, 4 bases at V and 1 base at J, with 14 bases in the middle. The CDR3 sequence is CAWKFGQSSYEQYF. In nucleotides, the CDR3 is TGTGCCTGGAAATTTGGGCAGAGTTCCTACGAGCAGTACTTC. Looking up the rest from reference TRBV30 and TRBJ2-7 gives the full variable domain: SQTIHQWPATLVQPVGSPLSLECTVEGTSNPNLYWYRQAAGRGLQLLFYSVGIGQISSEVPQNLSASRPQDRQFILSSKKLLLSDSGFYLCAWKFGQSSYEQYFGPGTRLTVT.

J is TRBJ2-3 and V is TRBV5-1, with TRBD2 identical over 8 bases. Germline-derived CDR1 and CDR2 are SGHRS and YFSETQ. The CDR3 totals 15 residues. After removal of 2 bases from V and 2 bases from J, the junction contained 4 bases not matched to a gene. CDR3 DNA: TGCGCCAGCAGCTTTAGCGGGGCTGACACAGATACGCAGTATTTT. It encodes CASSFSGADTDTQYF.

The J gene is TRBJ1-1, the V gene TRBV7-3; maybe TRBD1 (5 bases). The germline V gene has CDR1 SGHTA and CDR2 FQGTGA. The CDR3 covers 15 residues. V lost 0 bases, J lost 6 bases, and 14 bases lay in between. The CDR3 spells CASSLTGSGLAEAFF. Here the CDR3 DNA reads TGTGCCAGCAGCTTAACTGGTTCAGGGTTGGCTGAAGCTTTCTTT.